This T cell receptor beta chain was identified during a study of blood T cell repertoires in COVID-19. Across the whole study: Samples came from the United States, Italy and Spain, spanning acute and convalescent COVID-19.

Source study methods: Cell counts per sample came from amplifying reference gene primers. Libraries were prepared by immunoSEQ multiplex PCR; TCRdb keeps only in-frame clonotypes and omits some of them. That table furnishes V, J and clone size, whereas the DNA furnished D and trimming. The sample holds about 220,000 clones, 75% to 85% seen once. This clone has at least ten counts. Germline V CDR1 and CDR2: GTSNPN, SVGIG (reference sequence). This CDR3 comprises 14 residues. With 3 bases clipped from V and 1 base from J, the junction kept 1 base outside the gene matches. The receptor was isolated from a human donor in a cohort sampled during active COVID-19. What was sequenced was peripheral blood. This chain joins TRBV30 and TRBJ2-5; 11 nucleotides line up with TRBD2. CDR3 amino acids: CAWRLAGAQETQYF. CDR3 sequence (DNA): TGTGCCTGGAGACTAGCGGGGGCCCAAGAGACCCAGTACTTC.